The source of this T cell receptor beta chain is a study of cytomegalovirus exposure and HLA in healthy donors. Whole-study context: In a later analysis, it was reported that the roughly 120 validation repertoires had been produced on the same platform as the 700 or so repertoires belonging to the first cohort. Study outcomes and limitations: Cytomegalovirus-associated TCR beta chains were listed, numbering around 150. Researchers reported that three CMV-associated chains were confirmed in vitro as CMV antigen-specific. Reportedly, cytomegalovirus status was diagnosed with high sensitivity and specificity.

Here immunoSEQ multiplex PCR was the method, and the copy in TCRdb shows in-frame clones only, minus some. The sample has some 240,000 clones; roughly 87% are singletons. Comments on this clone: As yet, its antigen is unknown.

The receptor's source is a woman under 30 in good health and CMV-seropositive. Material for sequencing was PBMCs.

The CDR3 region is CASSDGTRAGSEAFF. The CDR3 coding sequence is TGTGCCAGCAGTGACGGTACCAGGGCTGGTAGTGAAGCTTTCTTT. The V call is TRBV25-1, the J call TRBJ1-1; the D gene is possibly TRBD1 (5 bases). The CDR3 runs 15 residues. Trimming removed 3 bases at V and 7 bases at J, with 18 bases between. Germline CDR1 MGHDK, CDR2 SYGVNS.